This T cell receptor (beta chain) is drawn from a study of blood T cell repertoires in COVID-19. Under the authors' procedure: Estimation of nucleated cell counts relied on the amplification of reference gene primers. Sequencing used immunoSEQ multiplex PCR; TCRdb keeps in-frame clones, though not all of them. V and J calls plus clone size are reproduced from that table; the DNA served to infer D and trimming. Of roughly 130,000 clones in the sample, about 80% are singletons; the top ten hold 10% to 15%. Per germline, CDR1 KGHDR and CDR2 SFDVKD. V lost 0 bases, J lost 1 base, and 14 bases lay in between. The CDR3 loop spans 17 amino acids.

The sequence came from a woman aged 60-70 years with acute or convalescent COVID-19. The chain carries TRBV24-1 and TRBJ1-1; no firm D call. Sequencing was performed on peripheral blood. CDR3 DNA sequence: TGTGCCACCAGTGATTTGCCCTTGGAGGGTGGGAACACTGAAGCTTTCTTT. This sequence encodes CATSDLPLEGGNTEAFF.